This T cell receptor beta chain was recorded in a study of OX40 agonist ivuxolimab in advanced cancers. Regarding the research as a whole: Ivuxolimab was an agonistic, fully human IgG2 monoclonal antibody directed against OX40 (CD134), a costimulatory receptor. Intravenous ivuxolimab was administered to patients every 2 weeks at six dose levels: 0.01, 0.1, 0.3, 1.5, 3 and 10 mg/kg. Of the roughly 51 patients in dose escalation, around 20 had hepatocellular carcinoma, some 15 had melanoma, 9 had renal cell carcinoma and 9 had head and neck cancer. A male proportion of nearly 85% and a mean age of approximately 61 years, ranging from 23 to 79, were recorded for the dose-escalation cohort. Prior anti-PD-1, anti-PD-L1 or anti-CTLA-4 therapy was permitted, and checkpoint inhibitors had been received by approximately 39% of dose-escalation patients. Three dose-escalation patients achieved partial responses, one with hepatocellular carcinoma and two with cutaneous melanoma. The point of sequencing TCRbeta in the periphery was to test whether ivuxolimab changed TCR sequence diversity and drove clonal T-cell expansion. The monotherapy dose-escalation portion (N ≈ 56 patients) of the phase I ivuxolimab trial is reported in the paper. Here is what the overall study found, with its caveats: The antigen specificity of the peripheral T cells that underwent clonal expansion was not determined. At doses of 0.1 to 3.0 mg/kg, clonal expansion of both CD4+ and CD8+ T cells in blood was seen between baseline and week 6. Low levels of normalized T-cell clonal expansion were also shown by some nonresponding patients. Partial responders in the 0.1-3.0 mg/kg groups had among the lowest normalized peripheral clonal expansion, especially among CD8+ T cells. After ivuxolimab, expanded clones were on average more numerous among CD8+ T cells than among CD4+ T cells.

For sequencing of the TCRbeta CDR3 region, genomic DNA was extracted from the sorted cells. The immunoSEQ Assay was used for sequencing of TCRbeta CDR3 regions. TCRdb carries this immuneACCESS record with in-frame sequences only. Its versions omit some clonotypes, under half of them owing to an unresolved V gene in the studies checked, with the rest unexplained. This sample comprises 65,000 to 95,000 clones, approximately 90% of them detected only once. Of the sample, around 0.18% is held by the ten largest clones. Patients with autoimmune disease history or receiving systemic immunosuppression were excluded from the trial. Peripheral blood for TCR sequencing was collected from all dose cohorts at baseline, on cycle 4 day 1, and on cycle 7 day 1. Samples were obtained from an open-label, multicenter, first-in-human phase I dose-escalation trial of ivuxolimab. Adults with locally advanced or metastatic head and neck squamous cell, hepatocellular, melanoma or renal cell carcinoma were enrolled in the trial. Before TCR sequencing, CD4+ T cells and CD8+ T cells from peripheral blood were sorted into separate populations.

Including the terminal cysteine and phenylalanine, the CDR3 comprises 15 residues. The retained sequence is limited to the CDR3, 45 bases, with the frame set at the first base. Reading the germline V gene gives CDR1 SGHRS and CDR2 YFSETQ. V is cut back by 4 bases and J by 5 bases, with 6 bases in the junction unmatched. For this clone: No antigen is known for it. Base qualities are missing; no much larger clone stands one base away.

The chain links TRBV5-1 with TRBJ2-2; 9 bases in between match TRBD1. This TCR came from an adult with an advanced solid tumor such as melanoma, head and neck, liver or kidney cancer. The material was CD4+ or CD8+ T cells sorted from blood, obtained in a trial of the OX40 agonist ivuxolimab. CDR3 reads: CASSVTGGETGELFF. The DNA sequence reads TGCGCCAGCAGCGTAACAGGGGGCGAGACCGGGGAGCTGTTTTTT.